This TCR beta chain originates from a study of blood T cell repertoires in COVID-19 (dated by TCRdb to 2020 to 2021). Looking at the study overall: Samples from collaborators originated in the United States, Italy and Spain and spanned both the acute and convalescent phases of COVID-19. The material from the prospective study consisted of cDNA or gDNA derived from T cells, B-cell-depleted T cells, or PBMCs. Deeply sampled blood TCRbeta repertoires from subjects exposed to, actively infected with, or recovered from COVID-19 were included in the dataset. The repertoires were made available in a free public database intended to serve as a resource for research on the immune response to SARS-CoV-2. Samples were obtained from the ongoing ImmuneRACE study (first 160 participants) and from about 1,300 subjects provided by 6 global collaborators. Sample metadata almost always included a de-identified subject ID, COVID-19 status, age in years and sex. Where available, HLA class I and class II types were taken from metadata supplied by the sample provider and were not determined by assay-based typing.

What the work shows at the level of the full study, not this receptor alone: The quantity of clinical and demographic metadata differed by source and by participant and was supplied without curation.

Whole blood was collected in K2EDTA tubes by collaborating institutions according to the institutions' own protocols. For TCRbeta analysis, collaborators shipped samples in one of three forms: frozen whole blood, isolated PBMCs, or DNA extracted from either of those sample types. Comments on this clone: No antigen is known for it. Per-nucleotide qualities are absent, and no much larger clonotype sits a single base away.

Ends trimmed: V by 6 bases, J by 4 bases; bases unmatched to a gene: 16. From cysteine to phenylalanine, the CDR3 is 18 amino acids long. Only the CDR3 DNA is retained, 54 bases long and in frame from the first base. The germline V gene (reference sequence) provides CDR1 LGHDT and CDR2 YNNKEL. TCRbeta CDR3 regions were amplified from genomic DNA by means of the immunoSEQ Assay, a bias-controlled multiplex PCR. Concerning the study's data processing: Nucleated cell counts per sample were estimated from amplification of reference gene primers within the assay. To quantify the absolute abundance of each unique TCRbeta CDR3 rearrangement, sequence reads were collapsed and filtered. For each sample, productive Simpson clonality was calculated as the square root of Simpson's diversity index across productive rearrangements. TCRdb obtained this table from immuneACCESS and retained in-frame rearrangements with V and J assigned. These tables miss some clones; where compared with another copy, unresolved V genes account for less than half of the shortfall, and the remainder is unexplained. That table furnishes V, J and clone size, whereas the DNA furnished D and trimming. The sample profile shows around 40,000 clones; around 86% of them were found once. The ten largest clones take up nearly 25% of the sample.

The receptor chain draws on TRBV3-1 (or the pseudogene TRBV3-2) and TRBJ1-3; a stretch of 9 junction bases matches TRBD1. The receptor comes from a man over 45 with active or convalescent COVID-19. Sequencing was done on a sample of peripheral blood. CDR3 reads: CASSRRDRAFLAGNTIYF. The bases read TGTGCCAGCAGTCGCCGGGACAGGGCGTTCTTGGCCGGAAACACCATATATTTT.